Listed below are T cell receptor beta chains from one sample, sequenced in a study of glioma-infiltrating T cells. One entry per CDR3 protein results from TCRdb running MiXCR on the multiplex PCR reads. The data show 95,000 to 150,000 distinct CDR3 sequences, 20% to 25% seen once. What was sequenced was glioma tissue, nonneoplastic brain tissue, or PBMCs (not recorded which). These receptor sequences come from a human donor with low-grade glioma or glioblastoma, undergoing nonglioma brain surgery, or in good health (not recorded which). Each CDR3 is given with its conserved first and last residue. The D gene is left open where the match is weak. Rows give clone size only sometimes, using once, few, many, or a class for an expanded clone.

v_call: TRBV5-1
d_call: -
j_call: TRBJ2-7
clone_size: many
cdr3_nt: TGCGCCAACAGCCCTAAGCTTGGAGTTTTCTACGAGCAGTACTTC
cdr3_aa: CANSPKLGVFYEQYF

v_call: TRBV5-1
d_call: -
j_call: TRBJ2-5
clone_size: few
cdr3_nt: TGCGCCAGCAGCGTCAAAGAGACCCAGTACTTC
cdr3_aa: CASSVKETQYF

v_call: TRBV10-3
d_call: -
j_call: TRBJ2-1
clone_size: -
cdr3_nt: TGTGCCATCAGTGAGACGGCTAGCGACTCCTACAATGAGCAGTTCTTC
cdr3_aa: CAISETASDSYNEQFF

v_call: TRBV18
d_call: -
j_call: TRBJ1-5
clone_size: many
cdr3_nt: TGTGCCAGCTCACCTTACTCACCCGGGACCTCCAATCAGCCCCAGCATTTT
cdr3_aa: CASSPYSPGTSNQPQHF

v_call: TRBV3-1
d_call: TRBD1
j_call: TRBJ2-1
clone_size: many
cdr3_nt: TGTGCCAGTAGCCAGACAGGGAGCTCCTACAATGAGCAGTTCTTC
cdr3_aa: CASSQTGSSYNEQFF

v_call: TRBV20-1
d_call: -
j_call: TRBJ2-3
clone_size: many
cdr3_nt: TGCAGTGCTAGAGGGTTTACAGATACGCAGTATTTT
cdr3_aa: CSARGFTDTQYF

v_call: TRBV28
d_call: TRBD1
j_call: TRBJ2-3
clone_size: many
cdr3_nt: TGTGCCACACAGACCCCGCGAGGGGGCGATACGCAGTATTTT
cdr3_aa: CATQTPRGGDTQYF

v_call: TRBV12-5
d_call: -
j_call: TRBJ1-5
clone_size: many
cdr3_nt: TGTGCTAGTGGACTGGGGCAGGGCCGAAATCAGCCCCAGCATTTT
cdr3_aa: CASGLGQGRNQPQHF

v_call: TRBV4-1
d_call: TRBD2
j_call: TRBJ2-5
clone_size: -
cdr3_nt: TGCGCCAGCAGCCAACCGGGACTAGCGGGAGGGACAGAGACCCAGTACTTC
cdr3_aa: CASSQPGLAGGTETQYF

v_call: TRBV4-3
d_call: -
j_call: TRBJ2-7
clone_size: many
cdr3_nt: TGCGCCAGCAGCCCCACAGGGTTAAGCTACGAGCAGTACTTC
cdr3_aa: CASSPTGLSYEQYF

v_call: TRBV2
d_call: TRBD2
j_call: TRBJ2-7
clone_size: many
cdr3_nt: TGTGCCAGCGCCCAAACTAGCGCAAGCTCCTACGAGCAGTACTTC
cdr3_aa: CASAQTSASSYEQYF

v_call: TRBV14
d_call: TRBD2
j_call: TRBJ2-7
clone_size: many
cdr3_nt: TGTGCCAGCAGCCAAGGAGTATTAGCGGGAGGGTCCTACGAGCAGTACTTC
cdr3_aa: CASSQGVLAGGSYEQYF

v_call: TRBV6-1
d_call: -
j_call: TRBJ1-1
clone_size: -
cdr3_nt: TGTGCCAGCAGTAAGCAGAGGATGAACACTGAAGCTTTCTTC
cdr3_aa: CASSKQRMNTEAFF

v_call: TRBV2
d_call: TRBD1
j_call: TRBJ2-5
clone_size: many
cdr3_nt: TGTGCCAGCAGTCAACAGGGGGCGCGGGAGACCCAGTACTTC
cdr3_aa: CASSQQGARETQYF

v_call: TRBV4-1
d_call: TRBD2
j_call: TRBJ2-1
clone_size: many
cdr3_nt: TGCGCCAGCAGCCAACCCGGGACACCGATCCCTAGCGGGAGATACAATGAGCAGTTCTTC
cdr3_aa: CASSQPGTPIPSGRYNEQFF

v_call: TRBV6-2/TRBV6-3
d_call: TRBD2
j_call: TRBJ2-7
clone_size: many
cdr3_nt: TGTGCCAGCAGTTCGGCGGGAGAGCCCTCCTACGAGCAGTACTTC
cdr3_aa: CASSSAGEPSYEQYF

v_call: TRBV4-2
d_call: TRBD2
j_call: TRBJ2-4
clone_size: -
cdr3_nt: TGTGCCAGCAGCCAAGTCTCGGGAGGGAATGGAAACATTCAGTACTTC
cdr3_aa: CASSQVSGGNGNIQYF

v_call: TRBV7-6
d_call: TRBD2
j_call: TRBJ2-2
clone_size: many
cdr3_nt: TGTGCCAGCAGTGCTAGCGGGAGTTCCACCGGGGAGCTGTTTTTT
cdr3_aa: CASSASGSSTGELFF

v_call: TRBV20-1
d_call: TRBD2
j_call: TRBJ2-1
clone_size: many
cdr3_nt: TGCAGTGCTAGAGCGGGAGGGGCCTACAATGAGCAGTTCTTC
cdr3_aa: CSARAGGAYNEQFF

v_call: TRBV28
d_call: -
j_call: TRBJ2-7
clone_size: many
cdr3_nt: TGTGCCAGCAGTTTCCGTTGGGGCCCGTACGAGCAGTACTTC
cdr3_aa: CASSFRWGPYEQYF

v_call: TRBV20-1
d_call: -
j_call: TRBJ1-2
clone_size: many
cdr3_nt: TGCAGTGCCCGGGACCCCCAGGGAGTTAATGGCTACACCTTC
cdr3_aa: CSARDPQGVNGYTF

v_call: TRBV15
d_call: TRBD2
j_call: TRBJ2-1
clone_size: many
cdr3_nt: TGTGCCACCAGCAGAGATCCGACGGGAGGTAAAAATGAGCAGTTCTTC
cdr3_aa: CATSRDPTGGKNEQFF

v_call: TRBV4-1
d_call: -
j_call: TRBJ2-7
clone_size: many
cdr3_nt: TGCGCCAGCAGCCAACCGGACAGACCCTACGAGCAGTACTTC
cdr3_aa: CASSQPDRPYEQYF

v_call: TRBV29-1
d_call: -
j_call: TRBJ2-1
clone_size: few
cdr3_nt: TGCAGCGTTGATGACAGCAATGAGCAGTTCTTC
cdr3_aa: CSVDDSNEQFF

v_call: TRBV5-1
d_call: TRBD1
j_call: TRBJ1-1
clone_size: few
cdr3_nt: TGCGCCAGCAGCATAACCACAGGGGGCGGAACTGAAGCTTTCTTT
cdr3_aa: CASSITTGGGTEAFF

v_call: TRBV6-1
d_call: -
j_call: TRBJ2-2
clone_size: many
cdr3_nt: TGTGCCAGCAGTGAAGCGGGACACACCGGGGAGCTGTTTTTT
cdr3_aa: CASSEAGHTGELFF

v_call: TRBV7-2
d_call: -
j_call: TRBJ2-7
clone_size: many
cdr3_nt: TGTGCCAGCAGCTTAGCGCGGTTAGGGATCCCCTACGAGCAGTACTTC
cdr3_aa: CASSLARLGIPYEQYF

v_call: TRBV5-1
d_call: -
j_call: TRBJ2-1
clone_size: -
cdr3_nt: TGCGCCAGCAGTCAGGAGGGCCAGTACAATGAGCAGTTTTTC
cdr3_aa: CASSQEGQYNEQFF

v_call: TRBV29-1
d_call: -
j_call: TRBJ1-1
clone_size: many
cdr3_nt: TGCAGCGTTGGGCGACGGAGGAACACTGAAGCTTTCTTT
cdr3_aa: CSVGRRRNTEAFF

v_call: TRBV12-3/TRBV12-4
d_call: -
j_call: TRBJ2-2
clone_size: few
cdr3_nt: TGTGCCAGCAGTTTGTCGGCCACCGGGGAGCTGTTTTTT
cdr3_aa: CASSLSATGELFF

v_call: TRBV28
d_call: -
j_call: TRBJ1-5
clone_size: many
cdr3_nt: TGTGCCAGCAGTTCTCGACTATTATGGGGCCAGCCCCAGCATTTT
cdr3_aa: CASSSRLLWGQPQHF

v_call: TRBV24-1
d_call: -
j_call: TRBJ2-7
clone_size: -
cdr3_nt: TGTGCCACCAGTGTACAGGGATGGGGCTGGCAGTACTTC
cdr3_aa: CATSVQGWGWQYF

v_call: TRBV6-2/TRBV6-3
d_call: TRBD2
j_call: TRBJ2-3
clone_size: many
cdr3_nt: TGTGCCAGCAGACATGGACTAGGGTCAGATACGCAGTATTTT
cdr3_aa: CASRHGLGSDTQYF

v_call: TRBV12-3/TRBV12-4
d_call: TRBD1
j_call: TRBJ2-6
clone_size: few
cdr3_nt: TGTGCCAGCAGCCGCCCGGGACAGACTTACGGCGCCAACGTCCTGACTTTC
cdr3_aa: CASSRPGQTYGANVLTF

v_call: TRBV14
d_call: -
j_call: TRBJ1-1
clone_size: few
cdr3_nt: TGTGCCAGCAGCCAAAGCGTTGAAGCTTTCTTT
cdr3_aa: CASSQSVEAFF

v_call: TRBV6-9
d_call: TRBD2
j_call: TRBJ2-3
clone_size: many
cdr3_nt: TGTGCCAGCAGTTATGGGACTAGCGGCTACACAGATACGCAGTATTTT
cdr3_aa: CASSYGTSGYTDTQYF

v_call: TRBV4-1
d_call: -
j_call: TRBJ1-1
clone_size: -
cdr3_nt: TGCGCCAGCAGCCAAGATCGGGCAGCCTTCGGTGAAGCTTTCTTT
cdr3_aa: CASSQDRAAFGEAFF

v_call: TRBV7-9
d_call: TRBD1
j_call: TRBJ2-7
clone_size: few
cdr3_nt: TGTGCCAGCAGCCCCAAGACAGGGATACACGAGCAGTACTTC
cdr3_aa: CASSPKTGIHEQYF

v_call: TRBV7-6
d_call: TRBD2
j_call: TRBJ2-2
clone_size: many
cdr3_nt: TGTGCCAGCAGCTTCACTAGCGGTTCGAACACCGGGGAGCTGTTTTTT
cdr3_aa: CASSFTSGSNTGELFF

v_call: TRBV4-2
d_call: -
j_call: TRBJ1-3
clone_size: -
cdr3_nt: TGTGCCAGCAGCCAAACTGGACTATCTGGAAACACCATATATTTT
cdr3_aa: CASSQTGLSGNTIYF

v_call: TRBV9
d_call: -
j_call: TRBJ1-2
clone_size: -
cdr3_nt: TGTGCCAGCACCCCATTGACAGCCTATGGCTACACCTTC
cdr3_aa: CASTPLTAYGYTF

v_call: TRBV6-1
d_call: -
j_call: TRBJ2-7
clone_size: many
cdr3_nt: TGTGCCAGCACTGACTCCTACGAGCAGTACTTC
cdr3_aa: CASTDSYEQYF

v_call: TRBV25-1
d_call: -
j_call: TRBJ2-1
clone_size: many
cdr3_nt: TGTGCCAGCAGTCGACTCGACTCCACACACAATGAGCAGTTCTTC
cdr3_aa: CASSRLDSTHNEQFF

v_call: TRBV7-2
d_call: -
j_call: TRBJ1-1
clone_size: -
cdr3_nt: TGTGCCGGCAGCCTAGGGTACGGGCGGACATTGAACACTGAAGCTCTCTTT
cdr3_aa: CAGSLGYGRTLNTEALF

v_call: TRBV2
d_call: -
j_call: TRBJ1-5
clone_size: many
cdr3_nt: TGTGCCAGCAGTGAAGCGCTTTTCCAGCCCCAGCATTTT
cdr3_aa: CASSEALFQPQHF

v_call: TRBV14
d_call: -
j_call: TRBJ1-3
clone_size: many
cdr3_nt: TGTGCCAGCAGCCAAGAAGCACAGTTTCCGTTGAGAGACACCATATATTTT
cdr3_aa: CASSQEAQFPLRDTIYF

v_call: TRBV5-6
d_call: -
j_call: TRBJ2-1
clone_size: -
cdr3_nt: TGTGCCAGTAATGAAGGGCCCTTTTCCTACAATGAGCAGTTCTTC
cdr3_aa: CASNEGPFSYNEQFF

v_call: TRBV7-6
d_call: -
j_call: TRBJ2-5
clone_size: many
cdr3_nt: TGTGCCAGCAGCGGAACAGCGGGTAGGGAGACCCAGTACTTC
cdr3_aa: CASSGTAGRETQYF

v_call: TRBV19
d_call: TRBD1
j_call: TRBJ1-1
clone_size: many
cdr3_nt: TGTGCCAGTACTCCCGGGACAGGGCCGTGGACTGAAGCTTTCTTT
cdr3_aa: CASTPGTGPWTEAFF

v_call: TRBV29-1
d_call: -
j_call: TRBJ2-1
clone_size: -
cdr3_nt: TGCAGCGTTCGGACTGTCTGGAATGAGCAGTTCTTC
cdr3_aa: CSVRTVWNEQFF

v_call: TRBV7-8
d_call: -
j_call: TRBJ2-7
clone_size: many
cdr3_nt: TGTGCCAGCAGCCCTAGACCCACTGACGAGCAGTACTTC
cdr3_aa: CASSPRPTDEQYF